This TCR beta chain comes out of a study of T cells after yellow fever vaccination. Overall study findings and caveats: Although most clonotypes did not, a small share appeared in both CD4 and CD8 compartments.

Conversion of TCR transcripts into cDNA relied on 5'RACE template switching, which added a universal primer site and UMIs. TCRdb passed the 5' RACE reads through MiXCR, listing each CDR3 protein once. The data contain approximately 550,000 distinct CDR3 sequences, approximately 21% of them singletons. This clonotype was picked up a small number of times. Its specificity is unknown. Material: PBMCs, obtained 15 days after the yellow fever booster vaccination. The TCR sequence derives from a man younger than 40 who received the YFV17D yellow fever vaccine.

The CDR3 region is CASSSVIGGGGNEQFF. Here the CDR3 DNA reads TGCGCCAGCAGCTCGGTGATAGGGGGAGGAGGTAATGAGCAGTTCTTC. This chain uses TRBV5-1 with TRBJ2-1; D is tentatively TRBD1 or TRBD2 (6 bases each). Trimming removed 3 bases from V and 7 bases from J, with 20 bases in between. This CDR3 region has 16 residues. The germline gives CDR1 SGHRS, CDR2 YFSETQ.